These 31 T cell receptor beta chains share one sample of origin, sequenced in a study of shared clonotypes between healthy human individuals. Sequencing used immunoSEQ multiplex PCR; TCRdb keeps in-frame clones, though not all of them. This sample yields approximately 510,000 clones, of which approximately 79% are seen a single time; approximately 13% belongs to the top ten. Material for sequencing was PBMCs. The receptors were gathered from a woman between 40 and 50 years old in good health. Some clones in this sample may be carry-over from other donors' samples.

V usage is TRBV7-3 and J usage is TRBJ2-1; unclear D gene. The CDR3 has 15 amino acids. V was pared by 3 bases and J by 0 bases, with 9 bases between. Germline values: CDR1 SGHTA, CDR2 FQGTGA. CDR3 region: CASSLVADSYNEQFF. CDR3 nucleotides: TGTGCCAGCAGCTTGGTGGCGGACTCCTACAATGAGCAGTTCTTC.

The genes are TRBV6-5 and TRBJ2-7; D is perhaps TRBD1 (7 bases). The CDR3 spans 13 residues. The V gene lost 7 bases and the J gene lost 3 bases, with 13 bases spanning the gap. CDR1 is MNHEY and CDR2 is SVGAGI in the germline V gene. The CDR3 protein is CASTRGTFYEQYF. CDR3 nucleotides: TGTGCCAGCACCAGGGGGACTTTCTACGAGCAGTACTTC.

This clone was counted a few times. The chain employs TRBV19 and TRBJ1-5; 11 bases match TRBD1. With 5 bases clipped from V and 6 bases from J, the junction kept 9 bases outside the gene matches. The V gene's germline CDR1 is LNHDA and CDR2 SQIVND (reference sequence). The CDR3 is 16 residues long. This chain's CDR3 is CASSSPGQGVSQPQHF. CDR3 nucleotides: TGTGCCAGTAGTTCGCCGGGACAGGGGGTGAGTCAGCCCCAGCATTTT. The full variable domain, in which reference TRBV19 and TRBJ1-5 provide the parts outside the CDR3, is DGGITQSPKYLFRKEGQNVTLSCEQNLNHDAMYWYRQDPGQGLRLIYYSQIVNDFQKGDIAEGYSVSREKKESFPLTVTSAQKNPTAFYLCASSSPGQGVSQPQHFGDGTRLSIL.

The chain recombines TRBV11-2 with TRBJ2-1; no clear D gene. The CDR3 is 12 residues long. The germline V gene encodes CDR1 SGHAT and CDR2 FQNNGV. Trimming shortened V by 3 bases and J by 7 bases, and 7 bases separated the two germline ends. The CDR3 sequence is CASSFRRNEQFF. In DNA form, the CDR3 reads TGTGCCAGCAGCTTTCGAAGGAATGAGCAGTTCTTC.

J is TRBJ1-3 and V is TRBV28; D gene uncertain. The CDR3 extends over 13 amino acids. In germline, CDR1 is MDHEN, CDR2 SYDVKM. The V and J ends lost 5 bases and 3 bases respectively, with 8 bases between them. CDR3 sequence (DNA): TGTGCCAGCAGTAGGGAGTTTGGAAACACCATATATTTT. Its protein is CASSREFGNTIYF.

The chain uses TRBV30 and TRBJ2-1, with D possibly TRBD2 on 6 matching bases. The CDR3 contains 15 residues. The germline gives CDR1 GTSNPN, CDR2 SVGIG (reference sequence). The V end lost 3 bases, the J end lost 2 bases, and 14 bases lay between the germline ends. The CDR3 DNA reads TGTGCCTGGAGGAACCTAGGACTAACCTACAATGAGCAGTTCTTC. Its protein product is CAWRNLGLTYNEQFF.

The V call is TRBV28, the J call TRBJ1-1; D gene uncertain. Germline assignment: CDR1 MDHEN and CDR2 SYDVKM. V lost 5 bases to trimming and J lost 6 bases, with 13 bases between them. The CDR3 consists of 13 residues. The chain's CDR3 is CASSTPGLAEAFF. CDR3 in DNA: TGTGCCAGCAGTACCCCCGGACTGGCTGAAGCTTTCTTT.

The V call is TRBV7-8, the J call TRBJ2-7; D perhaps matches TRBD1 (6 bases). Trimming removed 5 bases from V and 7 bases from J, with 12 bases in between. This CDR3 is 12 amino acids long. Germline V gives CDR1 SGHVS, CDR2 FQNEAQ. For the CDR3, the DNA is TGTGCCAGCAGCCCACAGGGTTGGGAGCAGTACTTC. Translating it yields CASSPQGWEQYF.

The sample holds one count of this clone. The gene calls are TRBV2 and TRBJ2-3; D not certain. In germline, CDR1 is SNHLY, CDR2 FYNNEI. CDR3 length: 14 amino acids. V lost 3 bases to trimming and J lost 1 base, with 8 bases between them. The CDR3 protein is CASSDRHRTDTQYF. In DNA, the CDR3 is TGTGCCAGCAGTGATAGACATCGCACAGATACGCAGTATTTT.

The rearrangement uses TRBV28 and TRBJ1-1, with D tentatively TRBD1 (6 bases). Trimming stripped 3 bases from V and 0 bases from J, with 11 bases between. The CDR3 is 15 amino acids. The V gene's germline CDR1 is MDHEN and CDR2 SYDVKM. The CDR3 region is CASSFGGQLNTEAFF. The CDR3 coding sequence is TGTGCCAGCAGTTTTGGAGGACAGCTGAACACTGAAGCTTTCTTT.

The CDR3 bases are TGTGCCAGCAGTGAAGGGGGCTGGAGGGGGCCGGGCACTGAAGCTTTCTTT. It encodes CASSEGGWRGPGTEAFF. V gene TRBV6-1 combines with J gene TRBJ1-1, with 7 bases fitting TRBD1. V shed 1 base, J shed 4 bases, and the junction held 12 bases outside the gene matches. CDR1 and CDR2 (germline): MNHNS, SASEGT. The CDR3 runs 17 residues.

This chain links TRBV2 with TRBJ2-2; D is ambiguous. V lost 6 bases to trimming and J lost 3 bases, with 14 bases between them. The CDR3 is 15 amino acids. Germline V gene lookup returns CDR1 SNHLY and CDR2 FYNNEI. CDR3 loop: CASSPLSPDTGELFF. The CDR3 DNA sequence: TGTGCCAGCAGCCCACTAAGTCCAGACACCGGGGAGCTGTTTTTT.

V gene TRBV7-2 combines with J gene TRBJ1-2, with 7 bases fitting TRBD1. CDR1 is SGHTA and CDR2 is FQGNSA in the germline V gene. V gave up 4 bases and J gave up 4 bases; unmatched junction bases: 3. This CDR3 is 13 amino acids long. The CDR3 DNA reads TGTGCCAGCAGCTCCCGGGACAGCTATGGCTACACCTTC. It is translated as CASSSRDSYGYTF.

The rearrangement uses TRBV11-2 and TRBJ2-1; D is possibly TRBD1 or TRBD2 (5 bases each). V shed 4 bases and J shed 8 bases, with 12 bases lying between them. Germline V gene data show CDR1 as SGHAT and CDR2 as FQNNGV. The CDR3 is 13 amino acids. CDR3 protein: CASSSGPAYEQFF. CDR3 nucleotide sequence: TGTGCCAGCAGCTCGGGACCCGCCTATGAGCAGTTCTTC.

This clone was detected only once. J is TRBJ2-7 and V is TRBV6-1, with 11 bases fitting TRBD2. The CDR3 spans 17 residues. V shed 4 bases, J shed 3 bases, and the junction held 11 bases outside the gene matches. Germline CDR1 and CDR2: MNHNS and SASEGT. The CDR3 here is CASSATSGATLHYEQYF. CDR3 nucleotides: TGTGCCAGCAGTGCGACTAGCGGGGCTACTTTACACTACGAGCAGTACTTC.

The chain has TRBV9 and TRBJ1-2, with D perhaps TRBD1 (6 bases). Germline CDR1 is SGDLS and CDR2 is YYNGEE. Trimming removed 3 bases at V and 4 bases at J, with 10 bases between. The CDR3 has 13 amino acids. CDR3 protein: CASSGGGTYGYTF. CDR3 DNA: TGTGCCAGCAGCGGAGGGGGGACCTATGGCTACACCTTC.

The sample holds one count of this clone. The chain is built from TRBV7-9 and TRBJ1-4, with D unclear. CDR3 length equals 12 residues. Germline assignment: CDR1 SEHNR and CDR2 FQNEAQ (reference sequence). Trimming shortened V by 1 base and J by 6 bases, and 3 bases separated the two germline ends. This chain's CDR3 is CASSLVYEKLFF. DNA for the CDR3: TGTGCCAGCAGCTTAGTCTATGAAAAACTGTTTTTT.

The CDR3 bases are TGTGCCAGCAGTTTATCGGGACGCGAAGAGACCCAGTACTTC. Its translation is CASSLSGREETQYF. This rearrangement joins TRBV28 to TRBJ2-5; the D gene could be TRBD1 or TRBD2 (5 bases each). The germline gives CDR1 MDHEN, CDR2 SYDVKM. The CDR3 runs 14 residues. With 1 base removed from V and 3 bases from J, the gap between germline ends came to 9 bases.

J is TRBJ2-4 and V is TRBV2, with 14 bases matching TRBD2. The CDR3 extends over 15 amino acids. Per germline, CDR1 SNHLY and CDR2 FYNNEI. V lost 7 bases, J lost 6 bases, and 5 bases stayed unmatched. The CDR3 reads CASIPGTSGRNIQYF. The CDR3 DNA is TGTGCCAGCATCCCAGGGACTAGCGGGAGAAACATTCAGTACTTC.

The chain carries TRBV12-5 and TRBJ2-2, with 9 bases identical to TRBD1. The V gene end was trimmed by 6 bases and the J gene end by 4 bases; junction bases not matched to a gene: 9. Germline V gene lookup returns CDR1 LGHNT and CDR2 FRNRAP. The CDR3 spans 16 residues. CDR3 nucleotide sequence: TGTGCTAGTGGGCCCTCCGGGACAGGGACCACCGGGGAGCTGTTTTTT. It codes for CASGPSGTGTTGELFF.

The chain combines TRBV1 with TRBJ2-2; the table assigns TRBD2, which was not confirmed against the DNA. TRBV1 is a pseudogene segment. The CDR3 has 21 residues. CDR3 loop: CTSSQKSGLAGFVGNTGELFF. The CDR3 nucleotides read TGCACCAGCAGCCAAAAGTCCGGACTAGCGGGATTTGTTGGGAACACCGGGGAGCTGTTTTTT.

The chain joins TRBV18 to TRBJ2-2, with 9 bases matching TRBD1. V was clipped by 6 bases and J by 7 bases; unmatched bases: 15. Germline assignment: CDR1 KGHSH and CDR2 LQKENI. CDR3 length: 17 residues. The CDR3 DNA is TGTGCCAGCTCTCCAACCCTCCCGGGACAGGGCCACGGGGAGCTGTTTTTT. Amino acid sequence: CASSPTLPGQGHGELFF.

The CDR3 loop is CASSLGQKYEQYF. The CDR3 DNA is TGTGCCAGCAGCTTAGGGCAGAAGTACGAGCAGTACTTC. This chain uses TRBV7-9 with TRBJ2-7; D not resolved. Trimming stripped 1 base from V and 4 bases from J, with 8 bases between. From germline, CDR1 is SEHNR and CDR2 FQNEAQ (reference sequence). The CDR3 is 13 amino acids.

This sequence joins TRBV30 and TRBJ2-2; D not resolved. The CDR3 covers 15 residues. Germline V gene lookup returns CDR1 GTSNPN and CDR2 SVGIG (reference sequence). Trimming shortened V by 1 base and J by 3 bases, and 12 bases separated the two germline ends. The CDR3: CAWSARALDTGELFF. CDR3 sequence (DNA): TGTGCCTGGAGTGCCCGGGCCCTGGACACCGGGGAGCTGTTTTTT.

The chain uses TRBV7-2 and TRBJ2-1; 9 positions agree with TRBD2. V was clipped by 1 base and J by 6 bases; unmatched bases: 4. In germline, CDR1 is SGHTA, CDR2 FQGNSA. The CDR3 is 15 residues long. Here the CDR3 DNA reads TGTGCCAGCAGCTTAGGCGGGAGGGCCGGCAATGAGCAGTTCTTC. This encodes CASSLGGRAGNEQFF.

This clone was seen a few times. The chain uses TRBV25-1 and TRBJ1-2; 8 nucleotides agree with TRBD1. The CDR3 loop spans 14 amino acids. Germline assignment: CDR1 MGHDK and CDR2 SYGVNS. The junction had 11 bases not matched to a gene; V was cut back by 3 bases and J by 11 bases. The CDR3 bases are TGTGCCAGCAGTGAGACAGGGGACCTCTCAAGATACACCTTC. Protein sequence: CASSETGDLSRYTF.

CDR3 in DNA: TGTGCCTGGAAAGTGAACACTGAAGCTTTCTTT. This encodes CAWKVNTEAFF. V and J are TRBV30 and TRBJ1-1, with no clear D. Germline V gene sequence: CDR1 GTSNPN, CDR2 SVGIG (reference sequence). This CDR3 region has 11 residues. Between the trimmed V and J ends, which lost 4 bases and 0 bases, there was a span of 3 bases.

The gene calls are TRBV7-2 and TRBJ2-2, with D possibly being TRBD1 or TRBD2 (6 bases each). V was cut by 0 bases and J by 5 bases, with 19 bases left in between. Germline loops: CDR1 SGHTA, CDR2 FQGNSA. The CDR3 runs 18 residues. CDR3 loop: CASSLALSPTGGTGELFF. CDR3 bases: TGTGCCAGCAGCTTAGCGCTAAGTCCGACAGGAGGGACCGGGGAGCTGTTTTTT.

The CDR3 sequence is CASSLGGSGKETQYF. The CDR3 nucleotides are TGTGCCAGCAGCTTGGGCGGGAGCGGGAAGGAGACCCAGTACTTC. The V call is TRBV5-4, the J call TRBJ2-5, with 7 bases lining up with TRBD2. This CDR3 is built from 15 residues. The junction had 7 bases not matched to a gene; V was cut back by 0 bases and J by 5 bases. Per the germline V gene, CDR1 is SGHNT and CDR2 is YYREEE (reference sequence). Together with reference TRBV5-4 and TRBJ2-5, the CDR3 gives the full variable domain: ETGVTQSPTHLIKTRGQQVTLRCSSQSGHNTVSWYQQALGQGPQFIFQYYREEENGRGNFPPRFSGLQFPNYSSELNVNALELDDSALYLCASSLGGSGKETQYFGPGTRLLVL.

The chain has TRBV10-3 and TRBJ1-5; 7 bases are shared with TRBD1. The junction had 6 bases not matched to a gene; V was cut back by 3 bases and J by 4 bases. The germline gives CDR1 ENHRY, CDR2 SYGVKD. The CDR3 loop spans 15 amino acids. The CDR3 region has the DNA TGTGCCATCAGTGAACGCCGGGACAGAAATCAGCCCCAGCATTTT. This translates into CAISERRDRNQPQHF.

The V and J genes are TRBV2 and TRBJ1-2; the match to TRBD1 covers 9 bases. The CDR3 has 13 amino acids. Trimming at V came to 6 bases and at J to 4 bases, leaving 3 bases not matched to a gene. Per the germline V gene, CDR1 is SNHLY and CDR2 is FYNNEI. The CDR3 is CASRGQGSYGYTF. For the CDR3, the DNA is TGTGCCAGCAGGGGACAGGGATCCTATGGCTACACCTTC. Combining the CDR3 with reference TRBV2 and TRBJ1-2 gives the whole variable domain EPEVTQTPSHQVTQMGQEVILRCVPISNHLYFYWYRQILGQKVEFLVSFYNNEISEKSEIFDDQFSVERPDGSNFTLKIRSTKLEDSAMYFCASRGQGSYGYTFGSGTRLTVV.